Each of the 22 T cell receptor beta chains below was sequenced from the same sample in a study of Tregs in tolerant kidney transplant recipients. The nonmyeloablative bone marrow transplants came from related graft donors, with transient mixed chimerism. Data came from immunoSEQ multiplex PCR; TCRdb stores just in-frame clones and leaves some out. This table lists 30,000 to 40,000 clones. The source was CD4+ T cells from blood (PBMCs), collected 24 months after the transplant. These receptors were obtained from a human patient who received a combined kidney and bone marrow transplant. Certain T cells may be donor cells from the graft.

As regards this clone: The read gets to within 3 residues of the CDR3 end, and the germline J gene fills in the rest. The chain employs TRBV2 and TRBJ2-2; 10 positions agree with TRBD2. Unmatched junction bases numbered 4, after V lost 9 bases and J lost 6 bases. This CDR3 is 13 amino acids long. The germline CDR1 and CDR2 sequences are SNHLY and FYNNEI. CDR3 bases read: TGTGCCAGTAGCGGGAGGCCCTCCGGGGAG. This codes for CASSGRPSGE. The CDR3, in full, reads CASSGRPSGELFF.

As regards this clone: The missing CDR3 end, 3 residues past where the read stops, is filled in from the germline J gene. This chain uses TRBV5-1 with TRBJ2-3; 8 nucleotides line up with TRBD1. Losses at the gene ends were 0 bases for V and 2 bases for J; bases not matched to a gene: 2. Germline CDR1 reads SGHRS; CDR2 reads YFSETQ. This CDR3 has 15 amino acids. This CDR3 reads CASSLGDRITDTQYF. Partial CDR3 DNA: TGCGCCAGCAGCTTGGGGGACAGGATCACAGATACG.

Concerning this clone itself: The CDR3 end lies 3 residues beyond the end of the read and is filled in from the germline J gene. The V and J genes are TRBV10-1 and TRBJ1-1, with a tentative D call TRBD1 (5 bases). Per the germline V gene, CDR1 is WNHNN and CDR2 is SYGVQD (reference sequence). With 3 bases removed from V and 3 bases from J, the gap between germline ends came to 8 bases. The length of the CDR3 is 13 residues. CDR3 DNA (partial): TGCGCCAGCAGTGAATGGGGCTACACTGAA. Encoded protein: CASSEWGYTE. The full-length CDR3 reads as CASSEWGYTEAFF.

In regard to this clone: The read ends 3 residues early relative to the CDR3; the germline J gene fills the gap. The V and J genes are TRBV5-1 and TRBJ2-2, with D tentatively TRBD2 (5 bases). Germline V CDR1 and CDR2: SGHRS, YFSETQ. The CDR3 runs 17 residues. Trimming pared 1 base from V and 4 bases from J, leaving 17 bases between. CDR3 bases read: TGCGCCAGCAGCTTGAATGCTGGGCGACGGGGCACCGGGGAG. It is translated as CASSLNAGRRGTGE. In full, the CDR3 is CASSLNAGRRGTGELFF.

Remarks on this clone: Read coverage stops 3 residues before the CDR3 terminus; the germline J gene supplies the remainder. The V gene is TRBV20-1, the J gene TRBJ1-5; 7 bases are shared with TRBD1. Germline V lookup: CDR1 DFQATT, CDR2 SNEGSKA (reference sequence). CDR3 length: 13 amino acids. J lost 3 bases, V lost 4 bases, and 3 bases had no gene match. The DNA read from the CDR3 is TGCAGTGCTATCGGACAGGACAATCAGCCC. This gives the protein CSAIGQDNQP. In full, the CDR3 reads CSAIGQDNQPQHF.

To note about this clone: The read finishes 3 residues shy of the CDR3 end, and the germline J gene is used to complete it. V gene TRBV20-1 combines with J gene TRBJ2-5, with D possibly being TRBD1 (5 bases). CDR1 DFQATT and CDR2 SNEGSKA come from the germline V gene (reference sequence). The CDR3 has 11 amino acids. V was trimmed by 6 bases and J by 2 bases, leaving 7 bases between them. The CDR3 spells CSARVQETQYF. The CDR3 bases that were read are TGCAGTGCCAGGGTGCAAGAGACC.

With regard to this clone: The CDR3 end is not reached by the read, which stops 3 residues before it; the germline J gene fills it in. The gene calls are TRBV18 and TRBJ2-7; 8 nucleotides agree with TRBD2. Losses at the gene ends were 0 bases for V and 2 bases for J; bases not matched to a gene: 3. The CDR3 length is 15 residues. Germline V gives CDR1 KGHSH, CDR2 LQKENI. Partial CDR3 DNA: TGTGCCAGCTCACCACCGGGACTAGAGCCCTACGAG. It translates to CASSPPGLEPYE. The full CDR3 is CASSPPGLEPYEQYF.

Measured by frequency, this clone is medium-sized. The read falls 3 residues short of the CDR3 end, and the missing part is taken from the germline J gene. This chain links TRBV24-1 with TRBJ2-3, with D tentatively TRBD2 (6 bases). Trimming left V 2 bases short and J 2 bases short, with 13 bases between. This CDR3 spans 16 amino acids. Looked up from germline, CDR1 is KGHDR and CDR2 is SFDVKD. Partial CDR3 DNA: TGTGCCACCAGTGATTCTTTAGGAGGGGTCACAGATACG. Encoded protein: CATSDSLGGVTDT. The full CDR3 reads CATSDSLGGVTDTQYF.

In regard to this clone: The CDR3 extends 3 residues past the end of the read, so its final part is completed from the germline J gene. The chain combines TRBV30 with TRBJ2-7; 9 nucleotides match TRBD2. Germline-derived CDR1 and CDR2 are GTSNPN and SVGIG (reference sequence). The CDR3 consists of 15 residues. J gave up 1 base and V 0 bases, and 4 bases lay outside the gene matches. The CDR3 here is CAWSVGGRASYEQYF. The DNA read from the CDR3 is TGTGCCTGGAGTGTAGGCGGGAGGGCATCCTACGAG.

Notes on this clone: The read comes to an end 3 residues before the CDR3 does, leaving the germline J gene to fill in the end. The chain links TRBV29-1 to TRBJ2-7, with 8 bases fitting TRBD2. V gave up 0 bases and J gave up 5 bases; unmatched junction bases: 9. Germline assignment: CDR1 SQVTM and CDR2 ANQGSEA. CDR3 length: 15 amino acids. Incomplete CDR3 DNA: TGCAGCGTTGAAGATCCAAGCGGGAGAACCCACGAG. Its translation is CSVEDPSGRTHE. The CDR3 in full is CSVEDPSGRTHEQYF.

Turning to this clone: Sequencing ends 3 residues short of the CDR3 end; the germline J gene provides the rest. This chain joins TRBV19 and TRBJ1-2, with 10 bases fitting TRBD1. CDR3 length equals 14 residues. CDR1 is LNHDA, CDR2 SQIVND, per germline (reference sequence). The part of the CDR3 DNA that was read is TGTGCCAGTAGCACCGGGACAGGGGTAATAGGC. Its protein product is CASSTGTGVIG. The full CDR3 sequence reads CASSTGTGVIGYTF.

Worth noting for this clone: Coverage ceases 3 residues before the CDR3 finishes, and the germline J gene fills in the end. The rearrangement uses TRBV30 and TRBJ2-1; 9 nucleotides match TRBD2. The germline CDR1 and CDR2 sequences are GTSNPN and SVGIG (reference sequence). The CDR3 length is 13 residues. Trimming took 8 bases from V and 8 from J; bases not matched to a gene: 10. The chain's CDR3 is CAAGTSLFDEQFF. The DNA read from the CDR3 is TGTGCCGCCGGGACTAGCTTATTCGATGAG.

Worth noting for this clone: The read terminates 3 residues before the CDR3 end, so the remaining end is supplied by the germline J gene. V gene TRBV11-1 combines with J gene TRBJ2-3; D might be TRBD2 (6 bases). V lost 5 bases to trimming and J lost 4 bases, with 16 bases between them. Germline CDR1 SGHAT, CDR2 FQDESV (reference sequence). The CDR3 length is 15 residues. CDR3 bases read: TGTGCCAGCAGCCTTTGGAGGGGCGAATCAGATACG. It specifies CASSLWRGESDT. The complete CDR3 reads CASSLWRGESDTQYF.

A note on this clone: Coverage ceases 3 residues before the CDR3 finishes, and the germline J gene fills in the end. V and J are TRBV28 and TRBJ2-7; D is possibly TRBD2 (5 bases). The CDR3 spans 16 residues. The germline CDR1 and CDR2 sequences are MDHEN and SYDVKM. Trimming left V 4 bases short and J 0 bases short, with 16 bases between. Partial CDR3 DNA: TGTGCCAGCAGTTCCTCGGACTTTGCCAGCTCCTACGAG. Protein product: CASSSSDFASSYE. In full, the CDR3 reads CASSSSDFASSYEQYF.

On this clone itself: The sequenced fragment ends 3 residues before the CDR3 boundary, so the rest is inferred from the germline J gene. The rearrangement joins TRBV20-1 to TRBJ2-3, with D possibly matching TRBD2 (6 bases). V was pared by 0 bases and J by 0 bases, with 13 bases between. There are 16 residues in the CDR3. Germline lookup yields CDR1 DFQATT and CDR2 SNEGSKA (reference sequence). The CDR3 spells CSARDGAGPSTDTQYF. CDR3 bases read: TGCAGTGCTAGAGATGGGGCGGGGCCTAGCACAGATACG.

Comments on this clone: The read terminates 3 residues before the CDR3 end, so the remaining end is supplied by the germline J gene. The rearrangement joins TRBV20-1 to TRBJ2-3; 11 nucleotides match TRBD2. CDR1 is DFQATT and CDR2 is SNEGSKA in the germline V gene (reference sequence). Unmatched junction bases numbered 3, after V lost 0 bases and J lost 4 bases. The CDR3 has 15 amino acids. Partial CDR3 DNA: TGCAGTGCTAGAGACGGGACTAGCGGTGCAGATACG. It codes for CSARDGTSGADT. The complete CDR3 protein is CSARDGTSGADTQYF.

Incomplete CDR3 DNA: TGTGCCAGTAGGGGAAATCAGGGAAGCAATCAGCCC. Its translation: CASRGNQGSNQP. The entire CDR3 protein reads CASRGNQGSNQPQHF. This sequence joins TRBV19 and TRBJ1-5; tentative D call: TRBD1 (5 bases). The read terminates 3 residues ahead of where the CDR3 ends, so the germline J gene completes it. The germline V gene has CDR1 LNHDA and CDR2 SQIVND (reference sequence). The CDR3 covers 15 residues. The V end was cut by 6 bases, the J end by 1 base, with 13 bases between.

In regard to this clone: The read falls 3 residues short of the CDR3 end, and the missing part is taken from the germline J gene. The chain combines TRBV2 with TRBJ2-2; D ambiguous. The CDR3 covers 12 residues. Germline values: CDR1 SNHLY, CDR2 FYNNEI. Trimming shortened V by 6 bases and J by 5 bases, and 7 bases separated the two germline ends. Incomplete CDR3 DNA: TGTGCCAGCAGAATTCGGACCGGGGAG. Its translation is CASRIRTGE. The CDR3 as a whole reads CASRIRTGELFF.

Concerning this clone itself: The read finishes 3 residues shy of the CDR3 end, and the germline J gene is used to complete it. The rearrangement links TRBV4-2 to TRBJ1-4, with TRBD1 identical over 8 bases. CDR1 LGHNA and CDR2 YNFKEQ come from the germline V gene. This CDR3 is built from 15 residues. J gave up 3 bases and V 6 bases, and 6 bases lay outside the gene matches. The part of the CDR3 DNA that was read is TGTGCCAGCAGTAAACCGGGACAGGCTAATGAAAAA. It specifies CASSKPGQANEK. The complete CDR3 sequence is CASSKPGQANEKLFF.

As for this clone: The read stops 3 residues short of the end of the CDR3; the missing end is completed from the germline J gene. V and J are TRBV20-1 and TRBJ2-1; D is unresolved. V lost 7 bases and J 7 bases, leaving 8 bases between the germline ends. Germline CDR1 reads DFQATT; CDR2 reads SNEGSKA (reference sequence). The CDR3 contains 10 residues. The covered CDR3 bases are TGCAGTGGGTCTCTAAATGAG. It translates to CSGSLNE. The full CDR3 reads CSGSLNEQFF.

Details on this clone: The sequenced fragment ends 3 residues before the CDR3 boundary, so the rest is inferred from the germline J gene. The gene calls are TRBV29-1 and TRBJ2-7, with 8 bases matching TRBD2. The ends lost 4 bases at V and 3 bases at J; junction bases unmatched: 2. Looked up from germline, CDR1 is SQVTM and CDR2 is ANQGSEA. This CDR3 contains 12 residues. The CDR3 bases that were read are TGCAGCGTTGTTCTAGCGGGCTACGAG. Protein product: CSVVLAGYE. The full CDR3 protein reads CSVVLAGYEQYF.

CDR3 DNA, as far as it was read: TGCGCCAGCAGTCGGGGAGGCGAAGGCTACGAG. Translated: CASSRGGEGYE. The CDR3 reads in full as CASSRGGEGYEQYF. The J gene is TRBJ2-7, the V gene TRBV10-1; tentative D call: TRBD2 (6 bases). The DNA ends 3 residues before the CDR3 does, and the rest of the CDR3 is filled in from the germline J gene. The CDR3 is 14 residues long. The V end lost 5 bases, the J end lost 3 bases, and 14 bases lay between the germline ends. The germline CDR1 and CDR2 sequences are WNHNN and SYGVQD (reference sequence).